The 18 T cell receptor beta chains given below trace back to one sample, sequenced in a study of T cell clonotyping in hematopoietic cell transplantation. Profiled with immunoSEQ multiplex PCR; TCRdb holds only in-frame clones, not every one. In the table there are 15,000 to 20,000 clones, 60% to 80% of which are singletons. Time point here: recipient sample about 28 days before transplant, after cytoreduction. The starting material was peripheral blood mononuclear cells, obtained before stem cell transplant. All receptors derive from a man aged 55-75 years with acute myeloid leukemia. Some clones in this sample may be carry-over from other donors' samples.

This clone was found once. The rearrangement joins TRBV6-1 to TRBJ1-4; D is uncertain. The CDR3 spans 14 residues. The ends were cut back, 4 bases at V and 5 bases at J, with 11 bases in the middle. CDR1 and CDR2 (germline): MNHNS, SASEGT. CDR3 region: CASSAELRNEKLFF. In nucleotides, the CDR3 is TGTGCCAGCAGTGCGGAGCTCAGGAATGAAAAACTGTTTTTT.

The rearrangement joins TRBV5-5 to TRBJ2-3; 8 bases are shared with TRBD2. Germline V gene lookup returns CDR1 SGHKS and CDR2 YYEKEE (reference sequence). The CDR3 has 16 amino acids. The junction had 12 bases not matched to a gene; V was cut back by 4 bases and J by 5 bases. CDR3 nucleotides: TGTGCCAGCAGCCCCCCCCGAGCGAGCGGGGGAGATACGCAGTATTTT. This sequence encodes CASSPPRASGGDTQYF.

This rearrangement joins TRBV9 to TRBJ2-1; no reliable D call. CDR1 and CDR2 (germline): SGDLS, YYNGEE. Trimming took off 4 bases at V and 3 bases at J, with 8 bases between the two ends. The CDR3 contains 13 residues. The CDR3 coding sequence is TGTGCCAGCAGCTACTCTAGCTACAATGAGCAGTTCTTC. It is translated as CASSYSSYNEQFF. The full variable domain, with the rest looked up from reference TRBV9 and TRBJ2-1, is DSGVTQTPKHLITATGQRVTLRCSPRSGDLSVYWYQQSLDQGLQFLIQYYNGEERAKGNILERFSAQQFPDLHSELNLSSLELGDSALYFCASSYSSYNEQFFGPGTRLTVL.

The count of this clone is one. The V gene is TRBV5-6, the J gene TRBJ1-1; D is undetermined. There are 13 residues in the CDR3. With 4 bases removed from V and 0 bases from J, the gap between germline ends came to 7 bases. The germline gives CDR1 SGHDT, CDR2 YYEEEE. CDR3: CASSALVNTEAFF. DNA of the CDR3: TGTGCCAGCAGCGCCCTGGTGAACACTGAAGCTTTCTTT.

V and J are TRBV4-3 and TRBJ2-3; tentative D call: TRBD2 (5 bases). Per germline, CDR1 LGHNA and CDR2 YSLEER. The CDR3 extends over 16 amino acids. The V end lost 0 bases, the J end lost 2 bases, and 12 bases lay between the germline ends. For the CDR3, the DNA is TGCGCCAGCAGCCAAGATACTAGTATGGTCACAGATACGCAGTATTTT. Protein product: CASSQDTSMVTDTQYF.

The gene calls are TRBV27 and TRBJ2-7, with 7 bases matching TRBD2. Germline trimming cut 5 bases from V and 1 base from J; bases unmatched to any gene: 8. CDR1 is MNHEY, CDR2 SMNVEV, per germline (reference sequence). The CDR3 sequence is 15 residues long. The CDR3 here is CASSPWGGASYEQYF. The CDR3 DNA reads TGTGCCAGCAGTCCCTGGGGAGGGGCTTCCTACGAGCAGTACTTC.

The chain recombines TRBV7-2 with TRBJ1-1; D is uncertain. The CDR3 is 13 amino acids. The germline CDR1 and CDR2 sequences are SGHTA and FQGNSA. The ends were cut back, 4 bases at V and 0 bases at J, with 6 bases in the middle. The chain's CDR3 is CASSSPMNTEAFF. CDR3 sequence (DNA): TGTGCCAGCAGCTCCCCCATGAACACTGAAGCTTTCTTT.

The V gene is TRBV29-1, the J gene TRBJ2-1; 16 bases are shared with TRBD2. This CDR3 contains 15 residues. Germline trimming cut 4 bases from V and 8 bases from J; bases unmatched to any gene: 5. Germline V gene data show CDR1 as SQVTM and CDR2 as ANQGSEA. CDR3 region: CSVVGLAGGFDEQFF. The CDR3 bases are TGCAGCGTTGTGGGACTAGCGGGGGGGTTCGATGAGCAGTTCTTC.

The chain has TRBV5-6 and TRBJ2-1, with 7 positions matching TRBD1. Unmatched junction bases numbered 6, after V lost 1 base and J lost 2 bases. CDR1 and CDR2 (germline): SGHDT, YYEEEE. This CDR3 is 16 amino acids long. CDR3 sequence reads: CASSLIVGQPYNEQFF. The CDR3 DNA reads TGTGCCAGCAGCTTGATCGTGGGACAGCCCTACAATGAGCAGTTCTTC.

The CDR3, as DNA: TGTGCCAGTAGTACTGGGACAGCCTCGTCACCCCTCCACTTT. Its protein product is CASSTGTASSPLHF. The rearrangement links TRBV19 to TRBJ1-6; 7 nucleotides line up with TRBD1. Germline V CDR1 and CDR2: LNHDA, SQIVND (reference sequence). The CDR3 spans 14 residues. V lost 4 bases and J lost 10; bases outside the gene matches: 7. Variable domain in full (rest from reference TRBV19 and TRBJ1-6): DGGITQSPKYLFRKEGQNVTLSCEQNLNHDAMYWYRQDPGQGLRLIYYSQIVNDFQKGDIAEGYSVSREKKESFPLTVTSAQKNPTAFYLCASSTGTASSPLHFGNGTRLTVT.

This clone has only a few counts. The chain combines TRBV19 with TRBJ1-5; 9 bases are a match to TRBD1. CDR3 length: 17 amino acids. Germline assignment: CDR1 LNHDA and CDR2 SQIVND (reference sequence). The ends lost 4 bases at V and 6 bases at J; junction bases unmatched: 13. For the CDR3, the DNA is TGTGCCAGTAGTAATTTAGGGGGACAGGGAGGGAGTCAGCCCCAGCATTTT. Protein: CASSNLGGQGGSQPQHF.

The V gene is TRBV6-5, the J gene TRBJ1-2, with a possible D match to TRBD1 (5 bases). Germline V gene sequence: CDR1 MNHEY, CDR2 SVGAGI. Trimming pared 5 bases from V and 3 bases from J, leaving 10 bases between. The CDR3 is 13 residues long. The CDR3: CASSPRGYYGYTF. CDR3 in DNA: TGTGCCAGCAGTCCCCGGGGGTACTATGGCTACACCTTC.

This chain uses TRBV4-2 with TRBJ2-2; tentative D call: TRBD2 (6 bases). The CDR3 runs 16 residues. Germline V CDR1 and CDR2: LGHNA, YNFKEQ. Trimming removed 2 bases at V and 2 bases at J, with 12 bases between. The CDR3 loop reads CASSQFSGDNTGELFF. DNA for the CDR3: TGTGCCAGCAGCCAATTTAGCGGAGACAACACCGGGGAGCTGTTTTTT.

V usage is TRBV30 and J usage is TRBJ2-7; D is undetermined. V dropped 0 bases and J dropped 7 bases, with 13 bases sitting between them. Germline CDR1 GTSNPN, CDR2 SVGIG (reference sequence). This CDR3 has 13 residues. CDR3 residues: CAWSVDHLGEQYF. Written as DNA, the CDR3 is TGTGCCTGGAGTGTAGACCACCTCGGAGAGCAGTACTTC.

The chain couples TRBV18 to TRBJ2-7, with 12 bases lining up with TRBD2. CDR3 size: 14 residues. V shed 5 bases, J shed 7 bases, and the junction held 6 bases outside the gene matches. From germline, CDR1 is KGHSH and CDR2 LQKENI. In DNA form, the CDR3 reads TGTGCCAGCTCAACGGGACTAGCGGGTTCGGAGCAGTACTTC. Amino acid sequence: CASSTGLAGSEQYF.

This clone was seen once. The chain links TRBV28 to TRBJ1-2; no definite D call. The CDR3 is made up of 15 amino acids. CDR1 is MDHEN, CDR2 SYDVKM, per germline. The V gene lost 2 bases and the J gene lost 0 bases, with 10 bases spanning the gap. The CDR3: CASSLPQVANYGYTF. In nucleotides, the CDR3 is TGTGCCAGCAGTTTACCCCAGGTGGCTAACTATGGCTACACCTTC.

This clone was counted a single time. The chain combines TRBV6-5 with TRBJ1-2; D ambiguous. Germline assignment: CDR1 MNHEY and CDR2 SVGAGI. V lost 4 bases to trimming and J lost 1 base, with 7 bases between them. CDR3 size: 13 residues. The chain's CDR3 is CASSSGNNYGYTF. In DNA form, the CDR3 reads TGTGCCAGCAGTTCGGGGAATAACTATGGCTACACCTTC.

The chain combines TRBV6-1 with TRBJ1-4; D might be TRBD1 (5 bases). Trimming removed 2 bases from V and 7 bases from J, with 11 bases in between. CDR3 length: 14 residues. Germline loops: CDR1 MNHNS, CDR2 SASEGT. Written as DNA, the CDR3 is TGTGCCAGCAGTGAACAGGGCTTGGGTGAAAAACTGTTTTTT. It specifies CASSEQGLGEKLFF.